This T cell receptor beta chain was profiled in a study of blood T cell repertoires in COVID-19. The repertoire was sequenced with immunoSEQ multiplex PCR; TCRdb's copy has only in-frame clones and lacks some. The table shows 190,000 or so clones, with over 80% occurring only once. Per the germline V gene, CDR1 is MDHEN and CDR2 is SYDVKM. There are 13 residues in the CDR3. V lost 2 bases to trimming and J lost 1 base, with 5 bases between them. Specimen: PBMCs or T cells enriched from blood (not recorded which). The chain uses TRBV28 and TRBJ1-1; D not certain. The source of this sequence is a man younger than 35 with acute COVID-19. The CDR3: CASSLQQNTEAFF. The CDR3 nucleotides read TGTGCCAGCAGTTTACAACAGAACACTGAAGCTTTCTTT. The full variable domain, in which reference TRBV28 and TRBJ1-1 provide the parts outside the CDR3, is DVKVTQSSRYLVKRTGEKVFLECVQDMDHENMFWYRQDPGLGLRLIYFSYDVKMKEKGDIPEGYSVSREKKERFSLILESASTNQTSMYLCASSLQQNTEAFFGQGTRLTVV.